The 3 T cell receptor beta chains given below trace back to one sample, sequenced in a study of metastatic and nonmetastatic thyroid tumors (dated by TCRdb to the early 2020s). Library construction relied on PCR. TCRdb shows the sequencer as Illumina HiSeq 4000. TCRdb applied fastp at Q25 and MiXCR to the public reads, then kept only in-frame beta chains. The sample records some 60,000 clones, 25% to 30% of which are singletons. The ten largest clones add up to more than 15% of the sample. None of the patients had been given any treatment before thyroid surgery. Sequencing was carried out using blood. The receptors were sampled from a female donor with papillary thyroid cancer or a benign thyroid nodule (not recorded which). Some clones in this sample may be carry-over from other donors' samples.

The V and J genes are TRBV6-1 and TRBJ1-1; TRBD1 might be the D (5 bases). V gave up 6 bases and J gave up 1 base, with 12 bases separating them. Germline V gene lookup returns CDR1 MNHNS and CDR2 SASEGT. CDR3 size: 14 residues. DNA for the CDR3: TGTGCCAGCAGCCTGCAGGGCCGGAACACTGAAGCTTTCTTT. Translating it yields CASSLQGRNTEAFF.

CDR3 region: CASTRQGSDTQYF. CDR3 DNA sequence: TGTGCCAGCACGCGACAGGGGTCAGATACGCAGTATTTT. V usage is TRBV6-1 and J usage is TRBJ2-3, with TRBD1 identical over 8 bases. V lost 7 bases and J lost 4; bases outside the gene matches: 4. CDR3 length: 13 residues. Germline assignment: CDR1 MNHNS and CDR2 SASEGT.

The V call is TRBV7-2, the J call TRBJ1-5; D is unclear. The length of the CDR3 is 15 residues. Germline V gene sequence: CDR1 SGHTA, CDR2 FQGNSA. V shed 1 base and J shed 0 bases, with 7 bases lying between them. Written as DNA, the CDR3 is TGTGCCAGCAGCTTAGGACATATTAGCAATCAGCCCCAGCATTTT. As protein: CASSLGHISNQPQHF.